One sample yielded the 28 T cell receptor beta chains listed below, sequenced in a study of T cell changes during pregnancy in multiple sclerosis. The repertoire was sequenced with immunoSEQ multiplex PCR; TCRdb's copy has only in-frame clones and lacks some. Altogether about 38,000 clones are present, 90% being singletons, with the ten largest covering approximately 0.5%. Sample: CD4+ T cells from peripheral blood mononuclear cells, taken in the second trimester of pregnancy. The receptors shown here come from a female donor with multiple sclerosis, enrolled in a pregnancy study.

The chain carries TRBV15 and TRBJ1-5, with 7 bases lining up with TRBD1. Germline V gene lookup returns CDR1 LNHNV and CDR2 YYDKDF (reference sequence). This CDR3 is 16 amino acids long. The junction had 6 bases not matched to a gene; V was cut back by 3 bases and J by 1 base. This chain's CDR3 is CATSSRRQGSNQPQHF. The CDR3, as DNA: TGTGCCACCAGCAGCCGGAGACAGGGAAGCAATCAGCCCCAGCATTTT.

The V and J genes are TRBV7-9 and TRBJ2-1; 7 nucleotides align to TRBD1. The CDR3 covers 14 residues. The ends lost 5 bases at V and 3 bases at J; junction bases unmatched: 4. Per the germline V gene, CDR1 is SEHNR and CDR2 is FQNEAQ (reference sequence). The DNA of the CDR3 is TGTGCCAGCAGCCTGGGACAGTACTACAATGAGCAGTTCTTC. Translated, it gives CASSLGQYYNEQFF.

This chain uses TRBV11-3 with TRBJ1-3, with D possibly being TRBD1 (5 bases). Trimming left V 5 bases short and J 8 bases short, with 13 bases between. The germline V gene encodes CDR1 SGHNT and CDR2 YENEEA. The CDR3 runs 13 residues. CDR3 amino acids: CASSHPPGDTIYF. Written as DNA, the CDR3 is TGTGCCAGCAGCCACCCGCCGGGGGACACCATATATTTT.

DNA of the CDR3: TGTGCCAGTAGTATATACAGTGGGAACACTGAAGCTTTCTTT. Its protein is CASSIYSGNTEAFF. J is TRBJ1-1 and V is TRBV19; no firm D call. This CDR3 has 14 amino acids. The V end lost 2 bases, the J end lost 1 base, and 8 bases lay between the germline ends. Germline CDR1 and CDR2: LNHDA and SQIVND (reference sequence).

The V gene is TRBV7-9, the J gene TRBJ2-5, with 10 bases aligning to TRBD1. CDR3 length: 15 residues. From germline, CDR1 is SEHNR and CDR2 FQNEAQ (reference sequence). With V trimmed by 1 base and J by 2 bases, 1 base remained unmatched. The CDR3 protein is CASSLGQGAQETQYF. The DNA of the CDR3 is TGTGCCAGCAGCTTAGGACAGGGGGCTCAAGAGACCCAGTACTTC.

CDR3 nucleotides: TGTGCCAGCAGGGGGTTACAGGGGGCGGGTAACACTGAAGCTTTCTTT. Amino acids: CASRGLQGAGNTEAFF. The chain is built from TRBV28 and TRBJ1-1, with TRBD1 matching 9 bases. Germline-derived CDR1 and CDR2 are MDHEN and SYDVKM. This CDR3 is built from 16 residues. J lost 2 bases, V lost 6 bases, and 10 bases had no gene match. Combining the CDR3 with reference TRBV28 and TRBJ1-1 gives the whole variable domain DVKVTQSSRYLVKRTGEKVFLECVQDMDHENMFWYRQDPGLGLRLIYFSYDVKMKEKGDIPEGYSVSREKKERFSLILESASTNQTSMYLCASRGLQGAGNTEAFFGQGTRLTVV.

The rearrangement uses TRBV9 and TRBJ2-1; 8 bases map to TRBD1. The trim removed 2 bases at V and 3 bases at J, leaving 4 bases unmatched. Germline CDR1 and CDR2: SGDLS and YYNGEE. This CDR3 has 15 amino acids. The CDR3 loop reads CASSVSGQGYNEQFF. CDR3 nucleotide sequence: TGTGCCAGCAGCGTCTCAGGACAGGGCTACAATGAGCAGTTCTTC.

The chain couples TRBV6-4 to TRBJ2-2, with D possibly being TRBD1 (6 bases). Germline-derived CDR1 and CDR2 are MRHNA and SNTAGT. V dropped 8 bases and J dropped 8 bases, with 24 bases sitting between them. The CDR3 has 16 residues. CDR3 nucleotides: TGTGCCAGCCCGAGAAGGCCCCGGGACACCGTAGGGGAGCTGTTTTTT. Amino acid sequence: CASPRRPRDTVGELFF.

This sequence joins TRBV29-1 and TRBJ1-2, with D tentatively TRBD1 (5 bases). Trimming removed 4 bases at V and 2 bases at J, with 14 bases between. This CDR3 contains 14 residues. Per the germline V gene, CDR1 is SQVTM and CDR2 is ANQGSEA. CDR3 in DNA: TGCAGCGTTGGGGGACTCAAGGAGAACTATGGCTACACCTTC. Translation: CSVGGLKENYGYTF.

The chain recombines TRBV28 with TRBJ1-2; the match to TRBD1 covers 7 bases. CDR3 length: 15 amino acids. Germline V gives CDR1 MDHEN, CDR2 SYDVKM. Trimming at V came to 4 bases and at J to 6 bases, leaving 11 bases not matched to a gene. The CDR3 region is CASSSLPRGQNGYTF. In DNA, the CDR3 is TGTGCCAGCAGTTCCCTCCCCAGGGGACAGAATGGCTACACCTTC.

This chain joins TRBV28 and TRBJ1-5; tentative D call: TRBD1 (5 bases). The CDR3 length is 15 residues. Trimming took 7 bases from V and 2 from J, leaving 15 bases between them. Germline V gene data show CDR1 as MDHEN and CDR2 as SYDVKM. CDR3 DNA: TGTGCCAGCATGACGGGCGGGGGAGGCAATCAGCCCCAGCATTTT. Its protein product is CASMTGGGGNQPQHF.

The rearrangement joins TRBV28 to TRBJ2-5; 8 bases align to TRBD2. Germline-derived CDR1 and CDR2 are MDHEN and SYDVKM. CDR3 length equals 14 residues. V shed 7 bases, J shed 5 bases, and the junction held 9 bases outside the gene matches. The CDR3 nucleotides read TGTGCCAGCACCCCGGGGGGGGCCCAGGAGACCCAGTACTTC. As protein: CASTPGGAQETQYF.

This chain uses TRBV28 with TRBJ2-6, with D uncertain. Deletions cut 5 bases from V and 2 bases from J, with 7 bases between. The CDR3 extends over 14 amino acids. The germline CDR1 and CDR2 sequences are MDHEN and SYDVKM. CDR3 loop: CASSPRTGANVLTF. CDR3 bases: TGTGCCAGCAGTCCGCGGACTGGGGCCAACGTCCTGACTTTC.

The chain recombines TRBV5-1 with TRBJ2-1, with 12 nucleotides matching TRBD2. Germline V gives CDR1 SGHRS, CDR2 YFSETQ. J was trimmed by 8 bases and V by 1 base; bases with no gene match: 4. The CDR3 contains 15 residues. CDR3 bases: TGCGCCAGCAGCTTGATGACTAGCGGGAGCCATGAGCAGTTCTTC. It codes for CASSLMTSGSHEQFF.

The chain links TRBV14 to TRBJ2-3; weak D call: TRBD2 (6 bases). This CDR3 contains 19 residues. V was cut by 1 base and J by 0 bases, with 20 bases left in between. The V gene's germline CDR1 is SGHDN and CDR2 FVKESK. Here the CDR3 reads CASSQGSMAGRVSTDTQYF. The CDR3 nucleotides read TGTGCCAGCAGCCAAGGGTCGATGGCGGGGCGAGTAAGCACAGATACGCAGTATTTT.

This rearrangement joins TRBV19 to TRBJ1-1; no firm D call. The CDR3 spans 11 residues. Per the germline V gene, CDR1 is LNHDA and CDR2 is SQIVND (reference sequence). V was pared by 6 bases and J by 10 bases, with 12 bases between. CDR3 DNA: TGTGCCAGTAGGAGTGGGTGGAGAGCTTTCTTT. The encoded protein is CASRSGWRAFF.

The chain carries TRBV2 and TRBJ1-2, with 7 bases fitting TRBD1. The CDR3 runs 13 residues. Trimming cost V 7 bases and J 7 bases; bases outside gene matches: 9. Germline loops: CDR1 SNHLY, CDR2 FYNNEI. The CDR3 region is CASTIQGRFGYTF. In DNA form, the CDR3 reads TGTGCCAGCACCATACAGGGGAGGTTTGGCTACACCTTC.

As concerns this clone: At one boundary the junction diverges from the germline segment, which might be a read error. The gene calls are TRBV14 and TRBJ2-1; TRBD2 agrees at 8 bases. The CDR3 totals 17 residues. Germline-derived CDR1 and CDR2 are SGHDN and FVKESK. CDR3 DNA sequence: TGTGCCAGCAGGCGGACTAGCACCCCCACCTCCCACAATGAGCAGTTCTTC. Its protein is CASRRTSTPTSHNEQFF.

This sequence joins TRBV13 and TRBJ1-5; D gene ambiguous. The germline CDR1 and CDR2 sequences are PRHDT and FYEKMQ (reference sequence). Deletions cut 0 bases from V and 3 bases from J, with 6 bases between. There are 14 residues in the CDR3. CDR3 nucleotide sequence: TGTGCCAGCAGCTTAGGGTGGGCCAATCAGCCCCAGCATTTT. It codes for CASSLGWANQPQHF.

CDR3: CASSLSRDTEQFF. CDR3 DNA sequence: TGTGCCAGCAGTTTATCGCGAGACACTGAGCAGTTCTTC. This rearrangement joins TRBV27 to TRBJ2-1; no definite D call. From germline, CDR1 is MNHEY and CDR2 SMNVEV (reference sequence). The CDR3 covers 13 residues. Trimming removed 0 bases from V and 9 bases from J, with 9 bases in between.

The V gene is TRBV14, the J gene TRBJ2-2; no definite D call. Germline assignment: CDR1 SGHDN and CDR2 FVKESK. Trimming took 1 base from V and 6 from J, leaving 12 bases between them. The CDR3 length is 15 residues. CDR3 coding DNA: TGTGCCAGCAGCCAAGGTCCCAGATCCGCCGGGGAGCTGTTTTTT. Encoded protein: CASSQGPRSAGELFF.

The chain employs TRBV7-9 and TRBJ1-2; D is possibly TRBD1 (6 bases). Between the trimmed V and J ends, which lost 4 bases and 12 bases, there was a span of 15 bases. CDR1 SEHNR and CDR2 FQNEAQ come from the germline V gene (reference sequence). The length of the CDR3 is 12 residues. CDR3 sequence: CASSSSTPGDTF. Written as DNA, the CDR3 is TGTGCCAGCAGCTCCTCCACCCCAGGGGACACCTTC.

In DNA, the CDR3 is TGTGCCAGCAGTCCGACAACCTACGAGCAGTACTTC. This sequence encodes CASSPTTYEQYF. V gene TRBV2 combines with J gene TRBJ2-7; no firm D call. The length of the CDR3 is 12 residues. Deletions cut 5 bases from V and 2 bases from J, with 7 bases between. Germline V gene sequence: CDR1 SNHLY, CDR2 FYNNEI.

This chain connects TRBV15 to TRBJ2-3; 7 bases are shared with TRBD2. The CDR3 extends over 15 amino acids. The germline V gene encodes CDR1 LNHNV and CDR2 YYDKDF (reference sequence). V shed 6 bases and J 0 bases; nucleotides not matched to a gene: 6. This CDR3 is CATRPGLTSTDTQYF. In DNA, the CDR3 is TGTGCCACCAGACCGGGACTAACGAGCACAGATACGCAGTATTTT.

V usage is TRBV27 and J usage is TRBJ2-7, with 7 nucleotides matching TRBD1. The J segment lost 3 bases and the V segment lost 4 bases, leaving 6 bases of the junction unmatched. The CDR3 totals 14 residues. In germline, CDR1 is MNHEY, CDR2 SMNVEV (reference sequence). The chain's CDR3 is CASSSQGPNYEQYF. The CDR3 DNA reads TGTGCCAGCAGTTCACAGGGGCCCAACTACGAGCAGTACTTC.

The chain recombines TRBV7-2 with TRBJ1-3; D perhaps matches TRBD1 (6 bases). CDR1 SGHTA and CDR2 FQGNSA come from the germline V gene. The CDR3 contains 16 residues. V lost 1 base, J lost 1 base, and 11 bases lay in between. CDR3 DNA: TGTGCCAGCAGCTTAGACAGGGCACCTTCTGGAAACACCATATATTTT. Its translation is CASSLDRAPSGNTIYF.

A single count supports this clone. The rearrangement links TRBV2 to TRBJ2-7; 7 bases are shared with TRBD2. V trimming: 7 bases; J trimming: 6 bases; junction bases outside the gene matches: 6. This CDR3 spans 12 amino acids. Per germline, CDR1 SNHLY and CDR2 FYNNEI. CDR3: CASTTTGGEQYF. Here the CDR3 DNA reads TGTGCCAGCACCACTACGGGGGGCGAGCAGTACTTC.

CDR3 protein: CASSRFQGASNGYTF. CDR3 bases: TGTGCCAGCAGCCGCTTCCAGGGGGCGTCAAATGGCTACACCTTC. V and J are TRBV6-5 and TRBJ1-2; 8 nucleotides line up with TRBD1. Germline V gives CDR1 MNHEY, CDR2 SVGAGI. V shed 6 bases and J 6 bases; nucleotides not matched to a gene: 12. CDR3 length: 15 residues.